This TCR beta chain was captured in a study of cytomegalovirus exposure and HLA in healthy donors. This CDR3 has 17 amino acids. The germline CDR1 and CDR2 sequences are MNHEY and SMNVEV (reference sequence). The V segment lost 2 bases and the J segment 1 base; nucleotides outside the gene matches: 5. PCR involved 60 Vbeta and 13 Jbeta primers. Libraries were prepared by immunoSEQ multiplex PCR; TCRdb keeps only in-frame clonotypes and omits some of them. The table has approximately 70,000 clones, around 70% seen once. This clonotype was obtained from a male donor in good health and CMV-seropositive. This sequence joins TRBV27 and TRBJ1-1; 12 bases match TRBD1. Source material: PBMCs. CDR3 coding DNA: TGTGCCAGCAGTTTAAAGGGACAGGGGGCGTGGAACACTGAAGCTTTCTTT. Its protein product is CASSLKGQGAWNTEAFF.